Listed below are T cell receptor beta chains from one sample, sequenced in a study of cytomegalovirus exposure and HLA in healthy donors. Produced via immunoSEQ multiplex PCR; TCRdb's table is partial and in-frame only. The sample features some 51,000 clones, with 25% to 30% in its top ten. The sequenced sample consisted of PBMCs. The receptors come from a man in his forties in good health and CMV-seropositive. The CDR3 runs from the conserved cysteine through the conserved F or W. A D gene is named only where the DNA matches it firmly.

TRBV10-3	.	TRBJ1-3	TGTGCCATCAGTGAGTCGACGATGACGGGGAACACCATATATTTT	CAISESTMTGNTIYF
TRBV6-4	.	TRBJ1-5	TGTGCCAGCAGTGACTCGATAGATCAGCCCCAGCATTTT	CASSDSIDQPQHF
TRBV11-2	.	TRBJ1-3	TGTGCCAGCAGCTTCTCGGGGGGCTCTGGAAACACCATATATTTT	CASSFSGGSGNTIYF
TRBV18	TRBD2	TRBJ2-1	TGTGCCAGCTCACCAGGCGGGAGGGCGCACAATGAGCAGTTCTTC	CASSPGGRAHNEQFF
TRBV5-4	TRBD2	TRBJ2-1	TGTGCCAGCAGCGTTAGCGGGGGGTCCTACAATGAGCAGTTCTTC	CASSVSGGSYNEQFF
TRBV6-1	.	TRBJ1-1	TGTGCCAGCATTTCTCAGTATGAAGCTTTCTTT	CASISQYEAFF
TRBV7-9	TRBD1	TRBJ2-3	TGTGCCAGCGGGGACAGAAACACAGATACGCAGTATTTT	CASGDRNTDTQYF
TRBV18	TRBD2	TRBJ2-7	TGTGCCAGCTCACCCAGTAGCGGGAGGGCCTCATCCTACGAGCAGTACTTC	CASSPSSGRASSYEQYF
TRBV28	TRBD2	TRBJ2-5	TGTGCCAGCAGTTTCACCCCCTCTAGCGGGGGGGCGGAGACCCAGTACTTC	CASSFTPSSGGAETQYF
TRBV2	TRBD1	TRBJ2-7	TGTGCCAGCAGACCGGACAGGGGGATAACCTACGAGCAGTACTTC	CASRPDRGITYEQYF
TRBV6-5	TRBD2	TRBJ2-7	TGTGCCAGCAGTCGCGGGGGAGGGACCTCCTACGAGCAGTACTTC	CASSRGGGTSYEQYF
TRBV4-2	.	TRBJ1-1	TGTGCCAGCAGCCAAGATCAGCAGGGTTTGAACACTGAAGCTTTCTTT	CASSQDQQGLNTEAFF
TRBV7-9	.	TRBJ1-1	TGTGCCAGCAGCCAAGGGGCCAGCACGGAAGCTTTCTTT	CASSQGASTEAFF
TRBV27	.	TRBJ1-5	TGTGCCAGCAGTTTATCGTTACCCTACAGTAGCAATCAGCCCCAGCATTTT	CASSLSLPYSSNQPQHF
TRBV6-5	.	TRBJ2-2	TGTGCCAGCAGTTACTTAGCGGAACTGAACACCGGGGAGCTGTTTTTT	CASSYLAELNTGELFF
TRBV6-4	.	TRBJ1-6	TGTGCCAGCAGTGGAGGGCAGGCCAATTCACCCCTCCACTTT	CASSGGQANSPLHF
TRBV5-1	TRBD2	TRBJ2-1	TGCGCCAGCAACGGGGGGTGGGCACCCTACAATGAGCAGTTCTTC	CASNGGWAPYNEQFF
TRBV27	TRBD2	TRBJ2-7	TGTGCCAGCAGTTTCGTGACTAGCGGGATGAGGGAGCAGTACTTC	CASSFVTSGMREQYF
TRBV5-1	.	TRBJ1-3	TGCGCCAGCAGCGGGCCAGACTCTGGAAACACCATATATTTT	CASSGPDSGNTIYF
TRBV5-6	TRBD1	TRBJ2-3	TGTGCGGCCGGGGCCCAGGGGGCAGATACGCAGTATTTT	CAAGAQGADTQYF
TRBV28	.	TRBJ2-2	TGTGCCAGCAGCCGGGGGGCAGGGAGGGCCGGGGAGCTGTTTTTT	CASSRGAGRAGELFF
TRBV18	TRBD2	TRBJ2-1	TGTGCCAGCTCACCACCACTCGCGGGGGAGAACAATGAGCAGTTCTTC	CASSPPLAGENNEQFF
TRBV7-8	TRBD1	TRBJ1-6	TGTGCCAGCAGCTTGTACAGGGGGGGAGATAATTCACCCCTCCACTTT	CASSLYRGGDNSPLHF
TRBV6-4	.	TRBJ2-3	TGTGCCAGCAGCCCCAGCGGCAGAGATACGCAGTATTTT	CASSPSGRDTQYF
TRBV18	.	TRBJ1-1	TGTGCCAGCTCACCAGGGGGAGGCTGGACTGAAGCTTTCTTT	CASSPGGGWTEAFF
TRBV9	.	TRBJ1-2	TGTGCCAGCAGCCCCGTCGGGGGTTATGGCTACACCTTC	CASSPVGGYGYTF
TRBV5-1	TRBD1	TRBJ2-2	TGCGCCAGCAGCTTGGGGGGACAGGGGGCGTCGAACACCGGGGAGCTGTTTTTT	CASSLGGQGASNTGELFF
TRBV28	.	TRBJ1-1	TGTGCCAGTGGGACTGCTGAAGCTTTCTTT	CASGTAEAFF
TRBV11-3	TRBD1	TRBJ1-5	TGTGCCAGCAGCGACAGGGCATATCAGCCCCAGCATTTT	CASSDRAYQPQHF
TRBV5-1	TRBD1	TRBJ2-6	TGCGCCAGCAGCTTAAATGTCGACAGGGTGGAATCTGGGGCCAACGTCCTGACTTTC	CASSLNVDRVESGANVLTF